In this sample, the clone carrying this T cell receptor (beta chain) turned up once. The antigen is unknown. These data come from a study of shared clonotypes between healthy human individuals. In the study overall: Per-donor plates numbered three CD4 naive, three CD4 memory, two CD8 naive and one CD8 memory. Study results and limitations: A generally larger estimated richness was seen in naive subsets than in memory subsets.

Libraries were prepared by immunoSEQ multiplex PCR; TCRdb keeps only in-frame clonotypes and omits some of them. The sample holds 1.4 million or so clones, approximately 98.5% seen once. The ends lost 0 bases at V and 1 base at J; junction bases unmatched: 3. This CDR3 has 16 amino acids. Germline V gene lookup returns CDR1 SGDLS and CDR2 YYNGEE. The origin of this receptor is a man aged 25-45 years in good health. The V gene is TRBV9, the J gene TRBJ2-3; 9 positions agree with TRBD2. Sequenced sample: naive CD4+ T cells sorted from blood. The subset is: CD45RA+ positively selected. The CDR3 spells CASSVGLAGRTDTQYF. As DNA, the CDR3 is TGTGCCAGCAGCGTAGGTCTAGCGGGACGCACAGATACGCAGTATTTT.